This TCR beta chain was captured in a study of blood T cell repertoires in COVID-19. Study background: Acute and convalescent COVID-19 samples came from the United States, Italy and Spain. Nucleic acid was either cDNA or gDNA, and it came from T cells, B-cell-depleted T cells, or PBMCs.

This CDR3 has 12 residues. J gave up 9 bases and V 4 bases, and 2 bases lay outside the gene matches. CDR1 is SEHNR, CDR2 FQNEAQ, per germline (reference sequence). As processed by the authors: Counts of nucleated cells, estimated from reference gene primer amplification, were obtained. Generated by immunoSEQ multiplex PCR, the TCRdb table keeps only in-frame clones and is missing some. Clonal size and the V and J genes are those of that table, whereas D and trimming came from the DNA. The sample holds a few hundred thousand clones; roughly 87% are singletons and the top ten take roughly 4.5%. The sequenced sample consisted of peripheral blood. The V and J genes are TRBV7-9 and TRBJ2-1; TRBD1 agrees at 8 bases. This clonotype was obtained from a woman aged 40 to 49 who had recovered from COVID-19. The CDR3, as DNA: TGTGCCAGCAGCTACGGGACAGGTGAGCAGTTCTTC. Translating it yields CASSYGTGEQFF.